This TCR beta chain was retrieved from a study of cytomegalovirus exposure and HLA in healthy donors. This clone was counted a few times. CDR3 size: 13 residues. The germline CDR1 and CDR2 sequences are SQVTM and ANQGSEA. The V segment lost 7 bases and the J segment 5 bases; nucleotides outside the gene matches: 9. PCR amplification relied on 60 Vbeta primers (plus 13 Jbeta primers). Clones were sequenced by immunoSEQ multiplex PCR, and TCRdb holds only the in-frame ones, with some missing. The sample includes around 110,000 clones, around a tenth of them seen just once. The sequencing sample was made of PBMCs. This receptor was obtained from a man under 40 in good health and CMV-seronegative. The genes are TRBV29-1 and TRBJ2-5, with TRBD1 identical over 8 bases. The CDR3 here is CSAPAGGGETQYF. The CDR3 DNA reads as TGCAGCGCCCCGGCAGGGGGCGGGGAGACCCAGTACTTC.